This entry describes one TCR beta chain. Those enrolled in Seattle joined during active infection and were followed longitudinally afterward. The data belong to a study of blood T cell repertoires in COVID-19. Study-level information: The study drew acute and convalescent COVID-19 samples from the United States, Italy and Spain. The analysed material was cDNA or gDNA that came from T cells, B-cell-depleted T cells, or PBMCs.

Under the authors' procedure: The authors estimated nucleated cell counts from reference gene primer amplification. Assay: immunoSEQ multiplex PCR; the TCRdb copy retains only in-frame clones and omits some. From that table come the V and J calls and clone size; the DNA was used to work out D and trimming. This sample carries around 210,000 clones, about 88% of them seen once, and the ten largest clones take roughly a sixth. This CDR3 has 15 residues. Per germline, CDR1 SGHNT and CDR2 YYREEE (reference sequence). V was clipped by 4 bases and J by 4 bases, with 16 bases between them. The sequencing input was peripheral blood. The chain uses TRBV5-4 and TRBJ2-3; tentative D call: TRBD1 (6 bases). The sequence was collected from a man between 50 and 59 years old with COVID-19, enrolled during active disease. CDR3 sequence reads: CASSPAGVGADTQYF. The CDR3 DNA sequence: TGTGCCAGCAGCCCCGCAGGGGTCGGGGCAGATACGCAGTATTTT. Together with reference TRBV5-4 and TRBJ2-3, the CDR3 gives the full variable domain: ETGVTQSPTHLIKTRGQQVTLRCSSQSGHNTVSWYQQALGQGPQFIFQYYREEENGRGNFPPRFSGLQFPNYSSELNVNALELDDSALYLCASSPAGVGADTQYFGPGTRLTVL.